One and the same sample provided the 30 T cell receptor beta chains below, sequenced in a study of CD8 T cells in ankylosing spondylitis. Each CDR3 protein gets one entry after TCRdb re-called the 5' RACE reads with MiXCR. The sample yields fewer than 400,000 distinct CDR3 sequences, under 25% seen once. Overall study results and limits: Seven or eight highly homologous variants made up a TCR beta motif, and this motif appeared characteristic of ankylosing spondylitis blood.

Their cognate antigens are unknown. Sample: blood, either unsorted or a sorted T cell fraction (not recorded which). The receptor set was obtained from a male donor with ankylosing spondylitis.

This chain joins TRBV12-3 or TRBV12-4 and TRBJ2-3, with D possibly being TRBD1 or TRBD2 (5 bases each). Trimming left V 0 bases short and J 7 bases short, with 14 bases between. The CDR3 covers 15 residues. As DNA, the CDR3 is TGTGCCAGCAGTTTAGCTCCTTCGGGACCGAATACGCAGTATTTT. Translation gives CASSLAPSGPNTQYF.

The chain is built from TRBV5-1 and TRBJ1-5; D is ambiguous. The CDR3 spans 15 residues. V was cut by 0 bases and J by 6 bases, with 13 bases left in between. The germline V gene has CDR1 SGHRS and CDR2 YFSETQ. CDR3 sequence reads: CASSLDPSTSQPQHF. The CDR3 nucleotides are TGCGCCAGCAGCTTGGACCCCAGCACCAGTCAGCCCCAGCATTTT.

The J gene is TRBJ2-5, the V gene TRBV27; 9 nucleotides line up with TRBD2. Germline V gene data show CDR1 as MNHEY and CDR2 as SMNVEV (reference sequence). V gave up 0 bases and J gave up 0 bases; unmatched junction bases: 2. The CDR3 has 16 residues. The CDR3 nucleotides are TGTGCCAGCAGTTTATCCCTAGCGGGGTACCAAGAGACCCAGTACTTC. It yields the protein CASSLSLAGYQETQYF.

The V gene is TRBV10-3, the J gene TRBJ2-5; 11 positions agree with TRBD1. The CDR3 consists of 15 residues. The germline gives CDR1 ENHRY, CDR2 SYGVKD. V was pared by 4 bases and J by 4 bases, with 5 bases of the junction left unmatched. The CDR3 protein is CAISGPGQGVETQYF. The CDR3, as DNA: TGTGCCATCAGTGGCCCGGGACAGGGGGTAGAGACCCAGTACTTC.

Many counts were recorded for this clonotype. One end of the junction does not line up with germline, which may come from a read error. This rearrangement joins TRBV9 to TRBJ1-1; D is possibly TRBD1 (6 bases). Per germline, CDR1 SGDLS and CDR2 YYNGEE. The CDR3 covers 13 residues. The CDR3 nucleotides read TGTGCCAGCAGCTTGCTAGGGGGGGCTGATGCTTTCTTT. Its protein is CASSLLGGADAFF.

The chain is built from TRBV30 and TRBJ2-1; 9 nucleotides line up with TRBD2. The germline CDR1 and CDR2 sequences are GTSNPN and SVGIG (reference sequence). After removal of 3 bases from V and 4 bases from J, the junction contained 7 bases not matched to a gene. The CDR3 consists of 15 residues. The CDR3 region is CAWSHLAGMYNEQFF. In DNA, the CDR3 is TGTGCCTGGAGCCACCTAGCGGGGATGTACAATGAGCAGTTCTTC.

This clonotype was detected only a few times. The J gene is TRBJ2-1, the V gene TRBV18; the match to TRBD1 covers 9 bases. Trimming removed 2 bases from V and 6 bases from J; junction bases left unmatched: 2. Germline-derived CDR1 and CDR2 are KGHSH and LQKENI. The CDR3 extends over 14 amino acids. The CDR3 DNA is TGTGCCAGCTCACCAAGGACAGGGGTCAATGAGCAGTTCTTC. It translates to CASSPRTGVNEQFF. The full variable domain, rest sourced from reference TRBV18 and TRBJ2-1, is NAGVMQNPRHLVRRRGQEARLRCSPMKGHSHVYWYRQLPEEGLKFMVYLQKENIIDESGMPKERFSAEFPKEGPSILRIQQVVRGDSAAYFCASSPRTGVNEQFFGPGTRLTVL.

This clonotype was recorded a few times. The rearrangement uses TRBV5-1 and TRBJ2-2; D might be TRBD1 or TRBD2, each matching 6 bases. In germline, CDR1 is SGHRS, CDR2 YFSETQ. The CDR3 has 17 amino acids. Trimming removed 0 bases from V and 0 bases from J, with 12 bases in between. The CDR3 sequence: CASSLGAGHTNTGELFF. The CDR3 DNA reads as TGCGCCAGCAGCTTGGGGGCGGGACACACGAACACCGGGGAGCTGTTTTTT.

Comment on this clonotype: A read error may explain this, as a much larger clone is one base away. The chain recombines TRBV29-1 with TRBJ2-2, with 8 bases matching TRBD1. This CDR3 has 14 residues. The germline gives CDR1 SQVTM, CDR2 ANQGSEA. The CDR3 protein is CNVEGQGNTGELFF. The DNA of the CDR3 is TGCAACGTTGAAGGACAGGGGAACACCGGGGAGCTGTTTTTT.

In its sample, this clonotype was seen a few times. The chain uses TRBV12-3 or TRBV12-4 and TRBJ2-7; D may match TRBD1 or TRBD2 (5 bases each). Trimming took off 6 bases at V and 3 bases at J, with 15 bases between the two ends. This CDR3 contains 14 residues. CDR3 in DNA: TGTGCCAGCAGCCCCCTGGGGGACCTCTACGAGCAGTACTTC. Protein sequence: CASSPLGDLYEQYF.

A few counts support this clonotype. The chain combines TRBV7-9 with TRBJ1-5; D gene uncertain. The CDR3 spans 14 residues. Germline values: CDR1 SEHNR, CDR2 FQNEAQ (reference sequence). Deletions cut 1 base from V and 8 bases from J, with 12 bases between. CDR3 sequence: CASSLDPPLEPQHF. CDR3 coding DNA: TGTGCCAGCAGCTTAGACCCACCCTTAGAGCCCCAGCATTTT.

This clonotype was counted a few times. The CDR3 loop is CASSLGTGGGQPQHF. The CDR3 coding sequence is TGTGCCAGCAGCTTAGGGACAGGGGGTGGACAGCCCCAGCATTTT. The chain combines TRBV7-2 with TRBJ1-5, with TRBD1 matching over 10 bases. The ends lost 1 base at V and 7 bases at J; junction bases unmatched: 4. The CDR3 spans 15 residues. Germline assignment: CDR1 SGHTA and CDR2 FQGNSA.

This chain connects TRBV20-1 to TRBJ2-7; a possible D gene is TRBD1 (6 bases). Germline CDR1 DFQATT, CDR2 SNEGSKA (reference sequence). The V gene lost 6 bases and the J gene lost 2 bases, with 17 bases spanning the gap. This CDR3 has 14 amino acids. The CDR3 coding sequence is TGCAGTGCATTGACGGTCAGGGACACCTACGAGCAGTACTTC. It specifies CSALTVRDTYEQYF.

The rearrangement links TRBV11-1 to TRBJ2-1; 13 positions agree with TRBD2. The J segment lost 7 bases and the V segment lost 4 bases, leaving 7 bases of the junction unmatched. CDR3 size: 16 residues. The germline V gene has CDR1 SGHAT and CDR2 FQDESV (reference sequence). Here the CDR3 DNA reads TGTGCCAGCAGCTCTGTGGGACTAGCGGGAAGTAATGAGCAGTTCTTC. Protein sequence: CASSSVGLAGSNEQFF.

In this sample, this clonotype turned up a few times. The chain is built from TRBV6-2 or TRBV6-3 and TRBJ1-6; 9 nucleotides line up with TRBD1. The CDR3 spans 15 residues. V shed 2 bases, J shed 11 bases, and the junction held 7 bases outside the gene matches. Germline V lookup: CDR1 MNHEY, CDR2 SVGEGT. CDR3 region: CASSYEGTGWTPLHF. For the CDR3, the DNA is TGTGCCAGCAGTTACGAAGGGACAGGGTGGACACCCCTCCACTTT.

This clonotype occurred a few times. The V call is TRBV25-1, the J call TRBJ2-7; TRBD2 matches at 8 bases. The CDR3 has 15 residues. V trimming: 1 base; J trimming: 0 bases; junction bases outside the gene matches: 2. In germline, CDR1 is MGHDK, CDR2 SYGVNS. CDR3 in DNA: TGTGCCAGCAGTGAATTGGGGACTAGCTCCTACGAGCAGTACTTC. Protein: CASSELGTSSYEQYF.

The table lists this clonotype with many counts. The chain combines TRBV6-5 with TRBJ2-5; tentative D call: TRBD2 (6 bases). Germline loops: CDR1 MNHEY, CDR2 SVGAGI. The CDR3 has 16 residues. V gave up 0 bases and J gave up 5 bases, with 16 bases separating them. The CDR3 nucleotides are TGTGCCAGCAGTTACTCGAACCCCCCGGGAGATGAGACCCAGTACTTC. Protein product: CASSYSNPPGDETQYF.

The chain carries TRBV5-6 and TRBJ2-3, with TRBD2 matching 12 bases. V was clipped by 5 bases and J by 2 bases; unmatched bases: 3. Germline CDR1 reads SGHDT; CDR2 reads YYEEEE. CDR3 length: 15 residues. For the CDR3, the DNA is TGTGCCAGCAGGGGACTAGCGGGCGTCACAGATACGCAGTATTTT. Translated: CASRGLAGVTDTQYF.

There are a few counts of this clonotype. V is TRBV9 and J is TRBJ1-6; D unclear. The V end was cut by 4 bases, the J end by 9 bases, with 11 bases between. This CDR3 contains 13 residues. Germline lookup yields CDR1 SGDLS and CDR2 YYNGEE. Here the CDR3 reads CASSPRDGSPLHF. The DNA of the CDR3 is TGTGCCAGCAGCCCACGTGATGGTTCACCCCTCCACTTT.

The chain's CDR3 is CASRVGGGDGNQPQHF. The CDR3, as DNA: TGTGCCAGCAGAGTCGGCGGTGGGGACGGGAATCAGCCCCAGCATTTT. The chain couples TRBV6-2 or TRBV6-3 to TRBJ1-5; D perhaps matches TRBD1 (5 bases). V was clipped by 6 bases and J by 4 bases, with 19 bases between them. Germline CDR1 is MNHEY and CDR2 is SVGEGT. This CDR3 region has 16 residues.

The rearrangement joins TRBV24-1 to TRBJ2-1; 13 bases fit TRBD2. The germline CDR1 and CDR2 sequences are KGHDR and SFDVKD. This CDR3 has 16 residues. V lost 7 bases and J lost 9; bases outside the gene matches: 11. CDR3 nucleotide sequence: TGTGCCACCAGACGAGGGACTAGCGGGACCATTGGTGAGCAGTTCTTC. Protein: CATRRGTSGTIGEQFF.

V is TRBV6-2 or TRBV6-3 and J is TRBJ2-3; D perhaps matches TRBD1 (5 bases). Germline lookup yields CDR1 MNHEY and CDR2 SVGEGT. V was pared by 3 bases and J by 2 bases, with 12 bases between. The CDR3 has 15 amino acids. CDR3 DNA sequence: TGTGCCAGCAGTTATATGGCGGACAACACAGATACGCAGTATTTT. Translating gives CASSYMADNTDTQYF.

CDR3 region: CASSSVAGATGEQFF. The CDR3 DNA reads TGTGCCAGCAGTTCCGTAGCGGGAGCCACAGGGGAGCAGTTCTTC. V is TRBV6-5 and J is TRBJ2-1, with TRBD2 identical over 9 bases. With V trimmed by 4 bases and J by 10 bases, 11 bases remained unmatched. The V gene's germline CDR1 is MNHEY and CDR2 SVGAGI. CDR3 length: 15 amino acids.

The sample holds many counts of this clonotype. The chain recombines TRBV27 with TRBJ2-2; 7 positions agree with TRBD1. Germline lookup yields CDR1 MNHEY and CDR2 SMNVEV (reference sequence). This CDR3 contains 12 residues. The V gene end was trimmed by 5 bases and the J gene end by 8 bases; junction bases not matched to a gene: 2. CDR3: CASSQQGGELFF. In nucleotides, the CDR3 is TGTGCCAGCAGTCAACAGGGGGGGGAGCTGTTTTTT.

This chain connects TRBV7-2 to TRBJ2-1; 10 nucleotides match TRBD2. J lost 8 bases, V lost 5 bases, and 9 bases had no gene match. Germline CDR1 SGHTA, CDR2 FQGNSA. The CDR3 totals 15 residues. The CDR3 DNA is TGTGCCAGCAGCACGTGGACTAGCGGTACCTATGAGCAGTTCTTC. Its protein product is CASSTWTSGTYEQFF. Looking up the rest from reference TRBV7-2 and TRBJ2-1 gives the full variable domain: GAGVSQSPSNKVTEKGKDVELRCDPISGHTALYWYRQSLGQGLEFLIYFQGNSAPDKSGLPSDRFSAERTGGSVSTLTIQRTQQEDSAVYLCASSTWTSGTYEQFFGPGTRLTVL.

The chain uses TRBV5-1 and TRBJ2-3, with a possible D match to TRBD1 (5 bases). The CDR3 is 18 residues long. CDR1 and CDR2 (germline): SGHRS, YFSETQ. The V end was cut by 1 base, the J end by 2 bases, with 20 bases between. The CDR3 protein is CASSLLGAARADTDTQYF. The CDR3 DNA reads TGCGCCAGCAGCTTGTTAGGTGCCGCCAGGGCGGACACAGATACGCAGTATTTT.

This chain links TRBV6-1 with TRBJ2-2; D is perhaps TRBD1 (6 bases). From germline, CDR1 is MNHNS and CDR2 SASEGT. The V and J ends lost 0 bases and 2 bases respectively, with 19 bases between them. The CDR3 spans 19 residues. CDR3 nucleotides: TGTGCCAGCAGTGAAGCGGGACACGGACTCCGGGGCAACACCGGGGAGCTGTTTTTT. As protein: CASSEAGHGLRGNTGELFF.

The chain combines TRBV5-6 with TRBJ2-7; TRBD1 matches at 7 bases. This CDR3 spans 16 amino acids. Trimming cost V 1 base and J 7 bases; bases outside gene matches: 14. From germline, CDR1 is SGHDT and CDR2 YYEEEE. The CDR3 spells CASSLYFIRGPEEQYF. The CDR3 region has the DNA TGTGCCAGCAGCTTGTATTTTATAAGGGGGCCAGAGGAGCAGTACTTC. The full variable domain, completed using reference TRBV5-6 and TRBJ2-7, is DAGVTQSPTHLIKTRGQQVTLRCSPKSGHDTVSWYQQALGQGPQFIFQYYEEEERQRGNFPDRFSGHQFPNYSSELNVNALLLGDSALYLCASSLYFIRGPEEQYFGPGTRLTVT.

A few counts support this clonotype. This chain links TRBV28 with TRBJ2-1, with TRBD1 as a possible D gene (5 bases). This CDR3 is 15 amino acids long. Germline lookup yields CDR1 MDHEN and CDR2 SYDVKM. V lost 2 bases to trimming and J lost 2 bases, with 10 bases between them. CDR3 sequence reads: CASSLARDTYNEQFF. Written as DNA, the CDR3 is TGTGCCAGCAGTTTAGCCAGGGATACCTACAATGAGCAGTTCTTC. Full variable domain (rest looked up from reference TRBV28 and TRBJ2-1): DVKVTQSSRYLVKRTGEKVFLECVQDMDHENMFWYRQDPGLGLRLIYFSYDVKMKEKGDIPEGYSVSREKKERFSLILESASTNQTSMYLCASSLARDTYNEQFFGPGTRLTVL.

There are a few counts of this clonotype. This sequence joins TRBV15 and TRBJ2-3, with a possible D match to TRBD2 (6 bases). The CDR3 spans 17 residues. Trimming took 1 base from V and 2 from J, leaving 16 bases between them. CDR1 is LNHNV, CDR2 YYDKDF, per germline (reference sequence). The CDR3 protein is CATSRGAVAEATDTQYF. DNA of the CDR3: TGTGCCACCAGCAGAGGCGCGGTAGCGGAGGCCACAGATACGCAGTATTTT.